The entry that follows covers one T cell receptor beta chain sequence. This clonotype was seen a handful of times. Its antigen is currently not known. The record has no base qualities; no much larger clone is one base away. The sample belongs to a study of blood T cells in healthy people across ages (dated by TCRdb to between 2015 and 2017). Concerning the study at large: In model experiments, roughly one uniquely barcoded TCR beta cDNA molecule per two T cells was captured by template switching. To track age-related changes in TCR beta repertoire diversity, the study relied on deep sequencing normalized with unique cDNA molecular identifiers. For two donors (one aged 18 to 30 and one aged 80 or older), the study analyzed two additional independent replicas of 1 million unique cDNA reads from the same blood draw. The donors were divided into four age groups: young (average around 16 years), middle-aged (approximately 41), aged (around 59) and long-lived (about 79). To avoid experimental bias, donors of different ages were spread randomly across the sequencing lanes.

Here is what the overall study found, with its caveats: Observed TCR beta diversity per million T cells fell roughly linearly with age, and a significant reduction was already apparent by age around 40. Estimates of total diversity based on one million sequenced T cells were considered lower bounds and underestimates. Because profiling used bulk unsorted PBMCs, naive and antigen-experienced compartments could not be compared conclusively. Because the CMV infection status of the donors was unknown, age-related changes in expanded clonotypes may potentially have been confounded. Observed TCR beta diversity correlated strongly with the percentage of naive T cells measured by flow cytometry. Compared with the aged group, the long-lived group had more naive CD4+ T cells, fewer expanded clones and increased TCR diversity, a pattern suggesting age selection.

From cysteine to phenylalanine, the CDR3 is 14 amino acids long. CDR3 DNA only is kept here, 42 bases in frame from base 1. The germline V gene gives CDR1 as MGHRA and CDR2 as YSYEKL. The junction shows trimming of 8 bases on V and 5 bases on J, and the gene matches do not reach 8 bases of it. To prepare the library, 5' RACE was applied. The listed sequencing device is Illumina HiSeq 2500. A second PCR of about 7 to 12 cycles was run with a J-beta primer mix and a sample-barcoded 5' primer. A template-switch 5' adaptor carrying 12 random nucleotides introduced a unique molecular identifier onto each TCR beta cDNA molecule. At least 3 million CDR3-containing paired-end reads were obtained from each sample. First-strand cDNA was synthesized from all RNA with the Mint cDNA synthesis kit, primed by a TRBC-specific oligonucleotide. All cDNA was treated with uracil-DNA glycosylase and then went through a first 18-cycle PCR with the universal primers M1SS and BC2_uni_R. The published analysis was carried out like this. For normalization, 1 million high-quality reads were randomly selected from each sample, with every read carrying a distinct molecular identifier. Reads with shared molecular identifiers were discarded instead of being binned into consensus sequences. MiTCR, set to a Q25 quality threshold and the strictest error-elimination algorithm, was used for CDR3 identification, clonotype clustering and error correction. Lower-bound total TCR beta diversity was estimated with a nonparametric unseen species model using Euler transformation. In TCRdb, the public reads were trimmed at Q25 with fastp and aligned with MiXCR, with productive beta chains retained. Rows with a matching CDR3 protein are joined into one entry that keeps the most common DNA and genes. The V and J calls shown here were made by TCRdb, not taken from the authors' results. Here the sample has approximately 820,000 distinct CDR3 sequences; 40% to 50% occur a single time. Under 20% of the sample is in the top ten clones.

The donors were 40 or so Caucasian individuals from Russia, aged 6 to 90 years, who were systemically healthy. Around 9.9 milliliters of peripheral blood were collected from each donor into EDTA-treated Vacutainer tubes. Ficoll-Paque density-gradient centrifugation was used to isolate PBMCs, with at least 7 million obtained per sample. Trizol reagent was used to extract total RNA from PBMCs, with at least 5.5 micrograms per sample. For every donor, flow cytometry on a PBMC aliquot measured the percentage of naive CD45RAhigh/CD27high T cells. The sequence derives from a man in his fifties or sixties in good health. Input material: blood. The chain is made from TRBV4-1 and TRBJ2-3, with TRBD2 identical over 9 junction bases. The CDR3 has the sequence CASGDLAGLDTQYF. In nucleotide form, the sequence is TGCGCCAGCGGAGATCTAGCGGGGCTAGATACGCAGTATTTT.